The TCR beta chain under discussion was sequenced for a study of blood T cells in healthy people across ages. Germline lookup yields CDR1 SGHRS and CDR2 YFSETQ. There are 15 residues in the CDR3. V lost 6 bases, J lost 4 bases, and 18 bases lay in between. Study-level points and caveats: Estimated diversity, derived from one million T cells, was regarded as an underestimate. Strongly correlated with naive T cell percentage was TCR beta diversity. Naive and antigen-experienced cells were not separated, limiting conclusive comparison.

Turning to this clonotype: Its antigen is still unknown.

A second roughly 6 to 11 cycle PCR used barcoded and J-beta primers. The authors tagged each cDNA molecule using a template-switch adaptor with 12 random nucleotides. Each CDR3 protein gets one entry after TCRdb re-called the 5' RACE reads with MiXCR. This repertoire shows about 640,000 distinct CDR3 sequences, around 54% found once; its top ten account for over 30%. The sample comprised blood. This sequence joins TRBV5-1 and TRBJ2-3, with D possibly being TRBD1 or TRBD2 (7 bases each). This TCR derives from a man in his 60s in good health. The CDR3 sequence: CASTRQGGQPDTQYF. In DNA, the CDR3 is TGCGCCAGCACGAGGCAGGGGGGGCAACCAGATACGCAGTATTTT.